This T cell receptor (delta chain) is drawn from a study of γδ T cells in repeated Plasmodium falciparum infection. Study background: Malian repertoires were sampled cross-sectionally without transmission and longitudinally through febrile malaria. Notes on the study in general: Vgamma9/Vdelta2+ repertoires stayed stably polyclonal over time and infection. Vdelta2-negative gammadelta repertoires appeared less diverse and less shared in Malian than Australian children.

Bulk repertoires came from Vgamma9/Vdelta2+ or Vdelta2-negative gammadelta T cells flow-sorted from PBMC. TCRdb re-identified clones in the multiplex PCR reads via CATT. Among tens of thousands of delta-chain clones listed, about 1.5% were seen once. Trimming pared 3 bases from V and 1 base from J, leaving 15 bases between. The V gene's germline CDR1 is TSWWSYY and CDR2 QGS. The CDR3 is 16 amino acids. This clone appeared many times. Its antigen is unidentified. A far bigger clonotype differs at one base, so this is likely a read error. Other nucleotide sequences from this sample produce the same CDR3. The sample consisted of gamma-delta T cells from blood. The receptor's source is a pool of human donors (malaria-infected and uninfected, not separated). The chain links TRDV1 to TRDJ1, with a weak D call TRDD3 (6 bases). CDR3 in DNA: TGTGCTCTTGGGGAGAGTGGGGGGGGACCCACCGATAAACTCATCTTT. Protein product: CALGESGGGPTDKLIF.